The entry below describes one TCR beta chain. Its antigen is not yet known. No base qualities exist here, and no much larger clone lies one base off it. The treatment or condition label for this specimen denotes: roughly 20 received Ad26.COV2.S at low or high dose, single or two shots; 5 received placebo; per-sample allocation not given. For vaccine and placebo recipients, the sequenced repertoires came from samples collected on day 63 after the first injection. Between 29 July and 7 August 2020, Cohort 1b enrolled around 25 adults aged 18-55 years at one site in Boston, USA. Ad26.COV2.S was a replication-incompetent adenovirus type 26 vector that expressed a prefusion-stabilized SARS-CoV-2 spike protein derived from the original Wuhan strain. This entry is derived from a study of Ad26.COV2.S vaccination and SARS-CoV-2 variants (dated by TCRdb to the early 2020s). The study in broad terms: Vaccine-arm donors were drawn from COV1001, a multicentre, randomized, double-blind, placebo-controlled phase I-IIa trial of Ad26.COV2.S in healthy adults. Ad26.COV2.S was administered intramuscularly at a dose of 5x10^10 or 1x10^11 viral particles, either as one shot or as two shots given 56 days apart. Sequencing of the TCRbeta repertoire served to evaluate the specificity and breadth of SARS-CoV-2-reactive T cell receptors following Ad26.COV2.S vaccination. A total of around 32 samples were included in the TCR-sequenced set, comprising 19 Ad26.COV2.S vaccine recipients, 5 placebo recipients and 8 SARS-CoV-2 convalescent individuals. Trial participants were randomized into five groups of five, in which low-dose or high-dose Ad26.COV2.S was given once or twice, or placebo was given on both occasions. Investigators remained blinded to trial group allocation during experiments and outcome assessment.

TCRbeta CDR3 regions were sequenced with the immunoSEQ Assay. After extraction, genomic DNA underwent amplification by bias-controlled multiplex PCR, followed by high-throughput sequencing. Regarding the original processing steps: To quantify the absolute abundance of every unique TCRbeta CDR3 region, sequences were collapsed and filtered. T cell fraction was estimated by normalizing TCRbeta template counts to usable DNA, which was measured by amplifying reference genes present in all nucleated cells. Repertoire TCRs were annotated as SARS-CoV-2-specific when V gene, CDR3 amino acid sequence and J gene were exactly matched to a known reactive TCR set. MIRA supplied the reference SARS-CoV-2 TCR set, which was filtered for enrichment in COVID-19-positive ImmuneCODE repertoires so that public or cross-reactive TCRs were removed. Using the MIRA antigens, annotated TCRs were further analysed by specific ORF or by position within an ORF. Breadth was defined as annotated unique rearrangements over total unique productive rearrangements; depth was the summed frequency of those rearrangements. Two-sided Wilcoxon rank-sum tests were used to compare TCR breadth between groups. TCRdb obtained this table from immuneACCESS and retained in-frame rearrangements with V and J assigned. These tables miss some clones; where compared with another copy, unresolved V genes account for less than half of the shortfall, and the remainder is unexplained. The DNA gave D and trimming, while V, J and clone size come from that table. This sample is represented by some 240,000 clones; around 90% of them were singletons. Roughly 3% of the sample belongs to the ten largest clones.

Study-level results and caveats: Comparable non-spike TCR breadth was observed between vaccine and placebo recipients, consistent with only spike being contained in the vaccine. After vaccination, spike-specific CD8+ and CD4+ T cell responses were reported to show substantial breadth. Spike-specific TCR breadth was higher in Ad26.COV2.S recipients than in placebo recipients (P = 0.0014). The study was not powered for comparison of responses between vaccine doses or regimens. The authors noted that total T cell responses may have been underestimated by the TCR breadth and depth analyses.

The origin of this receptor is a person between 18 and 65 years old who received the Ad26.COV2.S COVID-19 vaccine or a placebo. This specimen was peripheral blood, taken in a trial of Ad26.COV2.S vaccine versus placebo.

The sequence in DNA is TGTGCCATCAGTGAGTCAGGTCAGGGGAATCACCAGCCCCAGCATTTT. This translates into CAISESGQGNHQPQHF. The chain was built from TRBV10-3 and TRBJ1-5; TRBD1 is a weak D gene call, 6 bases matching. Taken from cysteine to phenylalanine, the CDR3 has 16 residues. Just CDR3 DNA is preserved here, 48 bases in frame from base 1. CDR1 is given as ENHRY and CDR2 as SYGVKD, both from the germline V gene. The junction carries 16 bases between V and J, which are trimmed by 0 bases and 7 bases respectively.